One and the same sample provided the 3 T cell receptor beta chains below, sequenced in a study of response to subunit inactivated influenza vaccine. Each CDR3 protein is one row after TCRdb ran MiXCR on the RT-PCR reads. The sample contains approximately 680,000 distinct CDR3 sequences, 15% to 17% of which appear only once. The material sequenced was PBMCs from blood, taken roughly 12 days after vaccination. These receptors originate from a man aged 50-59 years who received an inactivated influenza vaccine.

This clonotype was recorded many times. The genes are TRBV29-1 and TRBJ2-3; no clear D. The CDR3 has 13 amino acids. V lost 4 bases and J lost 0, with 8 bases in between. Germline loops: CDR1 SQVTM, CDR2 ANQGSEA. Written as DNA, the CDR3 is TGCAGCGTTGGTTCCGGCAGCACAGATACGCAGTATTTT. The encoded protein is CSVGSGSTDTQYF.

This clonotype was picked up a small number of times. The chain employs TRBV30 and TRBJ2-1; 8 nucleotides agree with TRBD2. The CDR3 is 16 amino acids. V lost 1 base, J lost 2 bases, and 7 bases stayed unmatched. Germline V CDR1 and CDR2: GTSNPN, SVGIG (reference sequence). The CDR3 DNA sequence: TGTGCCTGGAGTGGGGCGGGAGGAATACCCTACAATGAGCAGTTCTTC. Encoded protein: CAWSGAGGIPYNEQFF.

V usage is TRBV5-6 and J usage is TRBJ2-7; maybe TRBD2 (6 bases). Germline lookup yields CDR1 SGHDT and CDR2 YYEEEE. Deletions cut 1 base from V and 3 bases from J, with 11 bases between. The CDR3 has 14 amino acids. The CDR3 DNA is TGTGCCAGCAGCTTGACCGCGGGGCACTACGAGCAGTACTTC. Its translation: CASSLTAGHYEQYF.